The rows below give T cell receptor beta chains drawn from one sample of a study of chemoradiotherapy in HPV16-positive cancers. Using immunoSEQ multiplex PCR, the repertoire was profiled, and TCRdb retains in-frame clones only, with some absent. The top ten clones hold roughly 19% of a sample with 13,000 or so clones, about two thirds of them seen once. Collection of the sample occurred from a patient who underwent chemoradiotherapy. All receptors derive from a human donor with HPV-associated anogenital cancer. CDR3s include the opening cysteine and the closing phenylalanine or tryptophan. A D gene is named only where the DNA matches it firmly. A row's size may be missing; if present it is once, few, many or a size class.

>TRBV5-6|few|NA|TRBJ2-5
TGTGCCAGCAGCCCCGGGGTCAACGGAGAGACCCAGTACTTC
CASSPGVNGETQYF
>TRBV7-2|NA|NA|TRBJ1-1
TGTGCCTCCCGGTCCTTGGCCGCTAACACTGAAGCTTTCTTT
CASRSLAANTEAFF
>TRBV6-1|NA|TRBD1|TRBJ1-2
TGTGCCAGCAGGGACAGGAGAACCCCCTACTATGGCTACACCTTC
CASRDRRTPYYGYTF
>TRBV4-3|NA|NA|TRBJ2-2
TGCGCCAGCAGCCAAGGAATCCTGAACACCGGGGAGCTGTTTTTT
CASSQGILNTGELFF
>TRBV5-1|NA|NA|TRBJ1-4
TGCGCCAGCAGCCTCACAGGGAGGGGTGCAACTAATGAAAAACTGTTTTTT
CASSLTGRGATNEKLFF
>TRBV5-5|NA|NA|TRBJ1-5
TGTGCCAGCAGCTTGGCCGGGACTCTACTAAATCAGCCCCAGCATTTT
CASSLAGTLLNQPQHF
>TRBV19|NA|NA|TRBJ2-7
TGTGCCAGTAGTATGGTGGGCCAGACCTACGAGCAGTACTTC
CASSMVGQTYEQYF
>TRBV5-1|NA|TRBD2|TRBJ2-3
TGCGCCAGCAGCTTGGATTTCGGGGGGATCACAGATACGCAGTATTTT
CASSLDFGGITDTQYF
>TRBV6-6|NA|NA|TRBJ2-3
TGTGCCAGCACCTCCGAGCGGGATACGCAGTATTTT
CASTSERDTQYF
>TRBV7-9|NA|NA|TRBJ1-2
TGTGCCAGCAGCTTAGCGCAAAGGGGTAACGGCTACACCTTC
CASSLAQRGNGYTF
>TRBV10-1|NA|NA|TRBJ2-2
TGCGCCAGCAGCCAGGTTTCGACCGGGGAGCTGTTTTTT
CASSQVSTGELFF
>TRBV7-2|few|NA|TRBJ1-1
TGTGCCAGCAGCTTGATCCTGGGGCTTGCTTTCTTT
CASSLILGLAFF
>TRBV5-1|NA|NA|TRBJ2-2
TGCGCCAGCGCTAGTACCCGGCGGACCACCGGGGAGCTGTTTTTT
CASASTRRTTGELFF
>TRBV27|NA|TRBD2|TRBJ2-2
TGTGCCAGCTCGGCTAGCGGGTTGCCCGGGGAGCTGTTTTTT
CASSASGLPGELFF
>TRBV5-5|NA|NA|TRBJ2-5
TGTGCCAGCAGCTTGGCCACCAGGTACCCCATGGGAGAGACCCAGTACTTC
CASSLATRYPMGETQYF
>TRBV11-2|NA|TRBD2|TRBJ2-1
TGTGCCAGCAGCCCCAGGACTAGCTTCTACAATGAGCAGTTCTTC
CASSPRTSFYNEQFF
>TRBV18|NA|NA|TRBJ2-3
TGTGCCAGCTCACCAGGACGCACAGATACGCAGTATTTT
CASSPGRTDTQYF
>TRBV2|few|NA|TRBJ1-6
TGTGCCAGCAAAAATTCTGGGGTAAATTCACCCCTCCACTTT
CASKNSGVNSPLHF
>TRBV5-1|NA|NA|TRBJ1-2
TGCGCCAGCAGCTTGGGGGCAGGGTTAAGCCATGGCTACACCTTC
CASSLGAGLSHGYTF
>TRBV5-1|few|TRBD1|TRBJ2-3
TGCGCCAGCAGCCGTAGGAGAGTCGGGACAGACAATACGCAGTATTTT
CASSRRRVGTDNTQYF
>TRBV28|few|NA|TRBJ1-1
TGTGCCAGCAGTTTATTACAATCGGTGATAGCTTTGGGCACTGAAGCTTTCTTT
CASSLLQSVIALGTEAFF
>TRBV19|few|TRBD1|TRBJ1-6
TGTGCCAGTAGACCCCTGGACAGGGACAATTCACCCCTCCACTTT
CASRPLDRDNSPLHF
>TRBV7-2|NA|NA|TRBJ2-7
TGTGCCAGCAGCCCCATGGGGGGCAGCTCCTACGAGCAGTACTTC
CASSPMGGSSYEQYF
>TRBV5-1|few|NA|TRBJ2-7
TGCGCCAGCAGCTTGGACGGCACTCCTACCTACGAGCAGTACTTC
CASSLDGTPTYEQYF
>TRBV9|NA|TRBD1|TRBJ2-1
TGTGCCAGCAGCCCCAGGACAGGACGCTCCTACAATGAGCAGTTCTTC
CASSPRTGRSYNEQFF
>TRBV27|NA|TRBD1|TRBJ1-2
TGTGCCAGCAGTATCCAGGGGGAGCGGGGCTATGGCTACACCTTC
CASSIQGERGYGYTF
>TRBV6-5|medium-sized|NA|TRBJ2-1
TGTGCCAGCAGTCACAACCTAGTTCTTGAGCAGTTCTTC
CASSHNLVLEQFF
>TRBV14|NA|NA|TRBJ2-5
TGTGCCAGCAGCACACTAGAACAAGAGACCCAGTACTTC
CASSTLEQETQYF
>TRBV7-8|NA|NA|TRBJ2-5
TGTGCCAGCAGCTTAGGATCAGAGACCCAGTACTTC
CASSLGSETQYF
>TRBV5-5|NA|TRBD2|TRBJ2-5
TGTGCCAGCAGCCCGGGGGGTTATGAGACCCAGTACTTC
CASSPGGYETQYF
>TRBV10-3|NA|NA|TRBJ1-6
TGTGCCATCAGGGTCGACGGGAATTCACCCCTCCACTTT
CAIRVDGNSPLHF
>TRBV2|NA|NA|TRBJ1-2
TGTGCCAGCAGTGAGGAGGCAGGGATCATCTATGGCTACACCTTC
CASSEEAGIIYGYTF
>TRBV6-6|NA|NA|TRBJ2-7
TGTGCCAGCAGTTACTTGCCAGGCCGGGAGCAGTACTTC
CASSYLPGREQYF
>TRBV10-3|NA|TRBD2|TRBJ2-1
TGTGCCACCCGCCTAGCGGGGAGCTACAATGAGCAGTTCTTC
CATRLAGSYNEQFF
>TRBV5-1|NA|NA|TRBJ1-1
TGCGCCAGCAGCTTGGATTCCGCGGGGGACTACGGGGCTGAAGCTTTCTTT
CASSLDSAGDYGAEAFF
>TRBV2|NA|NA|TRBJ2-7
TGTGCCAGCAGTGAGCTACAGGCCCTGTCCTACGAGCAGTACTTC
CASSELQALSYEQYF
>TRBV19|once|NA|TRBJ1-1
TGTGCCAGTAGAAACGGCAGGAACACTGAAGCTTTCTTT
CASRNGRNTEAFF
>TRBV11-2|medium-sized|NA|TRBJ2-7
TGTGCCAGCAGCACCTCTGTGGGAGTCCTAGGGGCATACGAGCAGTACTTC
CASSTSVGVLGAYEQYF
>TRBV18|NA|TRBD1|TRBJ1-2
TGTGCCAGCTCACCCACCTCGGGACAGGATTTAGGGGGCTACACCTTC
CASSPTSGQDLGGYTF
>TRBV30|NA|NA|TRBJ1-1
TGTGCCTTCCACCGGGACTTGAGTGAAGCTTTCTTT
CAFHRDLSEAFF
>TRBV11-2|NA|TRBD1|TRBJ2-7
TGTGCCAGCAGCGGGACAGGGGTGGGCTACGAGCAGTACTTC
CASSGTGVGYEQYF
>TRBV10-3|NA|TRBD1|TRBJ1-3
TGTGCCATCAGTGAGTCGAGACAGGGAGGGCTGAGCTCTGGAAACACCATATATTTT
CAISESRQGGLSSGNTIYF
>TRBV4-1|few|TRBD1|TRBJ2-3
TGCGCCAGCAGCCAATCCCCACAGGGGTTAATAGGGACAGATACGCAGTATTTT
CASSQSPQGLIGTDTQYF
>TRBV7-7|NA|TRBD2|TRBJ2-5
TGTGCTAGCAGCAAGACGGGACTAGCGGGGGAGACCCAGTACTTC
CASSKTGLAGETQYF
>TRBV7-3|NA|TRBD2|TRBJ2-2
TGTGCCAGCAGCTCGCTAGCGGGGGGGCCCGGCACCGGGGAGCTGTTTTTT
CASSSLAGGPGTGELFF
>TRBV6-5|NA|TRBD1|TRBJ1-5
TGTGCCAGCAGTGGGACAGGGGGGGGCAATCAGCCCCAGCATTTT
CASSGTGGGNQPQHF
>TRBV5-4|NA|TRBD2|TRBJ2-1
TGTGCCAGCAGCTTGGGACGGGGGGGCTACAATGAGCAGTTCTTC
CASSLGRGGYNEQFF
>TRBV30|NA|NA|TRBJ2-7
TGTGCCTGGAGTGTACCTATGTTGAAGCAGTACTTC
CAWSVPMLKQYF
>TRBV6-4|few|TRBD2|TRBJ2-1
TGTGCCAGCAGTGATGCTAGCGGGGCCTACAATGAGCAGTTCTTC
CASSDASGAYNEQFF
>TRBV6-1|NA|NA|TRBJ2-7
TGTGCCAGCAGTGAAGCGTCAGGGGACGAGCAGTACTTC
CASSEASGDEQYF
>TRBV2|NA|NA|TRBJ2-1
TGTGCCAGCAGTGATTTTGGCTATGAGCAGTTCTTC
CASSDFGYEQFF
>TRBV10-3|once|NA|TRBJ2-7
TGTGCCATCGGAGGGGACCGACCTTACGAGCAGTACTTC
CAIGGDRPYEQYF
>TRBV27|NA|TRBD2|TRBJ2-5
TGTGCCAGCTCCCCTGGGACTAGCCTTCAAGAGACCCAGTACTTC
CASSPGTSLQETQYF
>TRBV5-6|NA|NA|TRBJ2-7
TGTGCCAGCAGCTTTGGTGGGGGGAGCGAGCAGTACTTC
CASSFGGGSEQYF
>TRBV6-1|NA|TRBD2|TRBJ2-1
TGTGCCAGCAGTGAAGGGAGCGGGGGGCAGGATGAGCAGTTCTTC
CASSEGSGGQDEQFF
>TRBV7-9|NA|NA|TRBJ2-5
TGTGCCAGCAGCACAACGTCAGGGGTGGACTTC
CASSTTSGVDF
>TRBV6-1|few|NA|TRBJ1-5
TGTGCCAGCAGTGAGGCTTTTAATCAGCCCCAGCATTTT
CASSEAFNQPQHF